Listed here are 17 T cell receptor beta chains from one sample, sequenced in a study of chemoradiotherapy in HPV16-positive cancers. Here immunoSEQ multiplex PCR was the method, and the copy in TCRdb shows in-frame clones only, minus some. The sample has over 35,000 clones, 75% to 85% seen once; the top ten hold about 4.9%. Source: blood, taken from a patient who underwent chemoradiotherapy. The receptor source for this set is a human donor with HPV-associated anogenital cancer.

This clone was seen just once. V usage is TRBV2 and J usage is TRBJ1-6, with 8 bases aligning to TRBD1. The length of the CDR3 is 17 residues. Germline CDR1 reads SNHLY; CDR2 reads FYNNEI. V lost 6 bases and J lost 1; bases outside the gene matches: 8. The CDR3 region is CASRENRGTSYNSPLHF. CDR3 in DNA: TGTGCCAGCAGGGAAAACAGGGGGACGTCCTATAATTCACCCCTCCACTTT.

This chain connects TRBV9 to TRBJ1-5, with D unclear. The CDR3 is 12 residues long. Trimming removed 3 bases at V and 9 bases at J, with 10 bases between. Per germline, CDR1 SGDLS and CDR2 YYNGEE. CDR3 sequence (DNA): TGTGCCAGCAGCGACCGTACGGGGCCCCAGCATTTT. It is translated as CASSDRTGPQHF.

J is TRBJ2-3 and V is TRBV5-1, with TRBD2 matching over 8 bases. V lost 4 bases and J lost 5; bases outside the gene matches: 6. The CDR3 extends over 14 amino acids. CDR1 is SGHRS and CDR2 is YFSETQ in the germline V gene. CDR3 nucleotide sequence: TGCGCCAGCAGCCCGGGGGGGCCGGTAGATACGCAGTATTTT. Translating gives CASSPGGPVDTQYF. The variable domain in full, with the rest retrieved from reference TRBV5-1 and TRBJ2-3, is KAGVTQTPRYLIKTRGQQVTLSCSPISGHRSVSWYQQTPGQGLQFLFEYFSETQRNKGNFPGRFSGRQFSNSRSEMNVSTLELGDSALYLCASSPGGPVDTQYFGPGTRLTVL.

The V gene is TRBV6-1, the J gene TRBJ2-7; the match to TRBD2 covers 9 bases. The germline CDR1 and CDR2 sequences are MNHNS and SASEGT. The CDR3 is 15 amino acids. Unmatched junction bases numbered 5, after V lost 3 bases and J lost 2 bases. The DNA of the CDR3 is TGTGCCAGCAGTGACGTAGCGGGGGCCGCCTACGAGCAGTACTTC. Encoded protein: CASSDVAGAAYEQYF.

J is TRBJ1-2 and V is TRBV6-1; the D is unclear. The CDR3 sequence is 11 residues long. Germline CDR1 MNHNS, CDR2 SASEGT. Trimming pared 7 bases from V and 4 bases from J, leaving 7 bases between. CDR3 loop: CASITSYGYTF. For the CDR3, the DNA is TGTGCCAGCATTACGTCCTATGGCTACACCTTC.

This chain joins TRBV10-1 and TRBJ1-2, with a possible D match to TRBD1 (5 bases). Trimming stripped 0 bases from V and 6 bases from J, with 17 bases between. The CDR3 length is 16 residues. Germline-derived CDR1 and CDR2 are WNHNN and SYGVQD (reference sequence). This chain's CDR3 is CASSESFGRERDGYTF. In DNA, the CDR3 is TGCGCCAGCAGTGAGTCGTTTGGCAGGGAAAGGGATGGCTACACCTTC.

V usage is TRBV30 and J usage is TRBJ2-4, with 9 nucleotides matching TRBD1. V was pared by 5 bases and J by 2 bases, with 1 base of the junction left unmatched. This CDR3 contains 13 residues. Looked up from germline, CDR1 is GTSNPN and CDR2 is SVGIG (reference sequence). This CDR3 is CAWGTGSKNIQYF. CDR3 sequence (DNA): TGTGCCTGGGGGACAGGGTCCAAAAACATTCAGTACTTC.

The chain recombines TRBV28 with TRBJ2-1; tentative D call: TRBD2 (6 bases). Germline V gene lookup returns CDR1 MDHEN and CDR2 SYDVKM. The germline V and J ends were trimmed by 6 bases and 7 bases, with 19 bases remaining between them. This CDR3 spans 15 amino acids. For the CDR3, the DNA is TGTGCCAGCAGCCCTGACACCCCCGGAGGGAATGAGCAGTTCTTC. It codes for CASSPDTPGGNEQFF. Full variable domain (missing parts from reference TRBV28 and TRBJ2-1): DVKVTQSSRYLVKRTGEKVFLECVQDMDHENMFWYRQDPGLGLRLIYFSYDVKMKEKGDIPEGYSVSREKKERFSLILESASTNQTSMYLCASSPDTPGGNEQFFGPGTRLTVL.

This rearrangement joins TRBV29-1 to TRBJ1-4; D remains ambiguous. The CDR3 is made up of 13 amino acids. The ends were cut back, 5 bases at V and 5 bases at J, with 12 bases in the middle. Germline V lookup: CDR1 SQVTM, CDR2 ANQGSEA. CDR3 DNA sequence: TGCAGCGTTTCATTTATGGGGAATGAAAAACTGTTTTTT. It encodes CSVSFMGNEKLFF.

The chain joins TRBV29-1 to TRBJ1-1, with D tentatively TRBD1 (6 bases). The CDR3 is 13 residues long. V lost 7 bases to trimming and J lost 4 bases, with 16 bases between them. Germline loops: CDR1 SQVTM, CDR2 ANQGSEA. The CDR3 DNA sequence: TGCAGCGCCCACGGGGGAGGGGGCACTGAAGCTTTCTTT. Translation gives CSAHGGGGTEAFF.

The rearrangement links TRBV19 to TRBJ2-1, with D tentatively TRBD2 (6 bases). CDR3 size: 15 residues. V lost 3 bases and J 10 bases, leaving 19 bases between the germline ends. Germline V gene lookup returns CDR1 LNHDA and CDR2 SQIVND (reference sequence). CDR3 sequence reads: CASSIRDLPMSEQFF. The CDR3 DNA follows: TGTGCCAGTAGTATTCGGGACTTGCCGATGAGCGAGCAGTTCTTC.

The chain joins TRBV9 to TRBJ2-3, with 9 positions matching TRBD2. J lost 8 bases, V lost 0 bases, and 10 bases had no gene match. Germline assignment: CDR1 SGDLS and CDR2 YYNGEE. The CDR3 has 16 residues. CDR3: CASSVEGLALLGTQYF. Here the CDR3 DNA reads TGTGCCAGCAGCGTAGAGGGACTAGCCCTCTTGGGTACGCAGTATTTT.

V gene TRBV19 combines with J gene TRBJ2-1, with 7 bases fitting TRBD1. CDR1 and CDR2 (germline): LNHDA, SQIVND (reference sequence). After removal of 3 bases from V and 1 base from J, the junction contained 3 bases not matched to a gene. The CDR3 sequence is 15 residues long. Here the CDR3 DNA reads TGTGCCAGTAGTATGGCAGGGGGTTCCTACAATGAGCAGTTCTTC. Its protein is CASSMAGGSYNEQFF.

The rearrangement links TRBV6-5 to TRBJ1-2; D possibly corresponds to TRBD1 (5 bases). CDR1 is MNHEY and CDR2 is SVGAGI in the germline V gene. The CDR3 is 16 residues long. Trimming shortened V by 0 bases and J by 6 bases, and 17 bases separated the two germline ends. CDR3 DNA: TGTGCCAGCAGTTACTCGAATCAGGCAGGACAAGATGGCTACACCTTC. It encodes CASSYSNQAGQDGYTF.

The chain joins TRBV2 to TRBJ2-7; D might be TRBD1 or TRBD2, each matching 5 bases. This CDR3 is 13 amino acids long. Trimming shortened V by 7 bases and J by 0 bases, and 10 bases separated the two germline ends. Germline values: CDR1 SNHLY, CDR2 FYNNEI. CDR3 sequence: CASNGGTSYEQYF. CDR3 coding DNA: TGTGCCAGCAATGGGGGTACCTCCTACGAGCAGTACTTC.

This clone was detected once. The chain links TRBV6-1 to TRBJ1-3; 9 bases map to TRBD1. This CDR3 has 14 amino acids. CDR1 and CDR2 from the germline V gene are MNHNS and SASEGT. V was clipped by 5 bases and J by 8 bases; unmatched bases: 7. CDR3 amino acids: CASSRTGEWDTIYF. The CDR3 DNA is TGTGCCAGCAGTCGGACAGGGGAGTGGGACACCATATATTTT.

V and J are TRBV6-1 and TRBJ2-7; D not resolved. Germline lookup yields CDR1 MNHNS and CDR2 SASEGT. The CDR3 loop spans 14 amino acids. V lost 1 base, J lost 4 bases, and 11 bases lay in between. Written as DNA, the CDR3 is TGTGCCAGCAGTGAAGGGATTGGGGTTTACGAGCAGTACTTC. Protein sequence: CASSEGIGVYEQYF.